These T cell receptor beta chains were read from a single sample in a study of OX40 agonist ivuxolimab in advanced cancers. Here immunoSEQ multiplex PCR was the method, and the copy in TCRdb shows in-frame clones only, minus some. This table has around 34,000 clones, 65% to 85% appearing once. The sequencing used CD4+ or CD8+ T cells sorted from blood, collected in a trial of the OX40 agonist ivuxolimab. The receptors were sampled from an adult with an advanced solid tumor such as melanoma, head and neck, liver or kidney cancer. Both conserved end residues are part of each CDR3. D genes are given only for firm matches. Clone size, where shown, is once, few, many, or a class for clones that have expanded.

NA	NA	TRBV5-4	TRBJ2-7	CASSSSSSYEQYF	TGTGCCAGCAGCTCCTCGAGCTCCTACGAGCAGTACTTC
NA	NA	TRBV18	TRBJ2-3	CASSPPLRVDTQYF	TGTGCCAGCTCACCGCCACTGAGGGTGGATACGCAGTATTTT
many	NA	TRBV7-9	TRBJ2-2	CASSLAPGTGELFF	TGTGCCAGCAGCTTAGCGCCTGGCACCGGGGAGCTGTTTTTT
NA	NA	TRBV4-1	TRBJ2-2	CASSPVNTGELFF	TGCGCCAGCAGCCCCGTAAACACCGGGGAGCTGTTTTTT
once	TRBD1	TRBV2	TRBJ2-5	CASSEGQGRQETQYF	TGTGCCAGCAGTGAAGGACAGGGAAGGCAAGAGACCCAGTACTTC
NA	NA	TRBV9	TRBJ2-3	CASSVTDSSPTDTQYF	TGTGCCAGCAGCGTAACGGACAGCAGCCCCACAGATACGCAGTATTTT
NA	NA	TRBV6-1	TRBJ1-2	CASSEGPGYTF	TGTGCCAGCAGTGAAGGGCCCGGCTACACCTTC
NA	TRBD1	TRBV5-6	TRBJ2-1	CASSLKQGATYNEQFF	TGTGCCAGCAGCTTGAAACAGGGGGCGACCTACAATGAGCAGTTCTTC
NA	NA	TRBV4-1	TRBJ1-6	CASSQDGGLRAPLHF	TGCGCCAGCAGCCAAGACGGCGGCCTTCGGGCTCCCCTCCACTTT
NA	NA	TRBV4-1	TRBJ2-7	CASSQVPGDGEQYF	TGCGCCAGCAGCCAAGTTCCAGGGGATGGCGAGCAGTACTTC
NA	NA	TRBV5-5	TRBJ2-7	CASSLAREGGYEQYF	TGTGCCAGCAGCTTGGCCAGGGAAGGGGGCTACGAGCAGTACTTC
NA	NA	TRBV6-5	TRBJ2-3	CASSLAGRSTDTQYF	TGTGCCAGCAGTTTGGCGGGGCGTAGCACAGATACGCAGTATTTT
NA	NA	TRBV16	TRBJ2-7	CASSHSQAPPRAYEQYF	TGTGCCAGCAGCCACAGCCAAGCACCCCCTCGGGCCTACGAGCAGTACTTC
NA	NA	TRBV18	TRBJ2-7	CASSPTGTTYEQYF	TGTGCCAGCTCACCGACCGGGACAACCTACGAGCAGTACTTC
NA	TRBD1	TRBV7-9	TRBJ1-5	CASSLGQGQPQHF	TGTGCCAGCAGCTTGGGACAGGGACAGCCCCAGCATTTT
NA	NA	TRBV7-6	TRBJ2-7	CASSLADKSYEQYF	TGTGCCAGCAGCTTAGCCGACAAGTCCTACGAGCAGTACTTC
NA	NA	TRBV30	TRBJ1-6	CAWSVPGSNSPLHF	TGTGCCTGGAGTGTCCCAGGGTCGAATTCACCCCTCCACTTT
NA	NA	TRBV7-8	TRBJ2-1	CASSRRGSYNEQFF	TGTGCCAGCAGCCGCAGGGGTTCCTACAATGAGCAGTTCTTC
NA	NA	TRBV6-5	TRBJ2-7	CASIFGSEQYF	TGTGCCAGCATCTTTGGGAGCGAGCAGTACTTC
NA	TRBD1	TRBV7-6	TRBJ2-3	CASSPPWDSSTDTQYF	TGTGCCAGCAGCCCCCCGTGGGACAGCAGCACAGATACGCAGTATTTT
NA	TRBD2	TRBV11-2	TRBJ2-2	CASSLQLAGEPNTGELFF	TGTGCCAGCAGCTTACAGCTAGCGGGGGAACCGAACACCGGGGAGCTGTTTTTT
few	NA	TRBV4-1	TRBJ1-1	CASSLGARAVEAFF	TGCGCCAGCAGCCTCGGAGCGAGAGCCGTTGAAGCTTTCTTT
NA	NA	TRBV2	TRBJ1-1	CASSEVETVNTEAFF	TGTGCCAGCAGTGAAGTAGAAACGGTGAACACTGAAGCTTTCTTT
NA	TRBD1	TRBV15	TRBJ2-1	CATSRDRGTGDNEQFF	TGTGCCACCAGCAGAGATAGGGGGACAGGGGACAATGAGCAGTTCTTC
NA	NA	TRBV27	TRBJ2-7	CASSFSGGFYEQYF	TGTGCCAGCAGTTTCAGTGGAGGGTTCTACGAGCAGTACTTC
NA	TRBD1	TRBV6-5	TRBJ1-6	CASSYSEDRGNSPLHF	TGTGCCAGCAGTTACTCAGAGGACAGGGGAAATTCACCCCTCCACTTT
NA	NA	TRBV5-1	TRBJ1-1	CASSFGAQEYTEAFF	TGCGCCAGCAGCTTCGGTGCACAGGAGTACACTGAAGCTTTCTTT
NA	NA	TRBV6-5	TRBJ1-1	CASSGGGPLEAFF	TGTGCCAGCAGCGGCGGGGGGCCCCTTGAAGCTTTCTTT
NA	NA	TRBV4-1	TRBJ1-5	CASSLGPGLNQPQHF	TGCGCCAGCAGCTTGGGGCCAGGGCTAAATCAGCCCCAGCATTTT
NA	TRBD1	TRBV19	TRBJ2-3	CASSVTPGQGVDTQYF	TGTGCCAGTAGTGTGACGCCGGGACAGGGTGTAGATACGCAGTATTTT
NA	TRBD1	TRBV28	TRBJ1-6	CASSKTGYNSPLHF	TGTGCCAGCAGTAAGACAGGGTATAATTCACCCCTCCACTTT
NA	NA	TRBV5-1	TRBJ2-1	CASGSPSSYNEQFF	TGCGCCAGCGGTAGTCCGAGCTCCTACAATGAGCAGTTCTTC
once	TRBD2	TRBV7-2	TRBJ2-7	CASRPGAGGGEQYF	TGTGCCAGCAGGCCGGGGGCGGGAGGAGGCGAGCAGTACTTC
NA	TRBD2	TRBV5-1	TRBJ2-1	CASSPSGGYNEQFF	TGCGCCAGCAGCCCTAGCGGGGGCTACAATGAGCAGTTCTTC
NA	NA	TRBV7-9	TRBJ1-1	CASSLSSLSPGRNTEAFF	TGTGCCAGCAGCTTAAGTAGTTTGTCCCCGGGAAGGAACACTGAAGCTTTCTTT
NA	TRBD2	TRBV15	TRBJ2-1	CATSRGGLSYNEQFF	TGTGCCACCAGCAGAGGGGGACTAAGTTACAATGAGCAGTTCTTC
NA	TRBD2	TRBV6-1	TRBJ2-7	CASSVSGRALGEQYF	TGTGCCAGCAGTGTGAGTGGGAGGGCCTTGGGAGAGCAGTACTTC
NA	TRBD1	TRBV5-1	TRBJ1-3	CASSLLGQGYTIYF	TGCGCCAGCAGCCTGCTAGGACAGGGATACACCATATATTTT
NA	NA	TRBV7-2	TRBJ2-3	CASSPGQFWTDTQYF	TGTGCCAGCAGCCCCGGACAGTTTTGGACAGATACGCAGTATTTT
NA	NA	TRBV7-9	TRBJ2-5	CASSLVTQETQYF	TGTGCCAGCAGCTTAGTAACACAAGAGACCCAGTACTTC
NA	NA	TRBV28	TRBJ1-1	CASNPGGGSTEAFF	TGTGCCAGCAACCCGGGGGGGGGTAGCACTGAAGCTTTCTTT
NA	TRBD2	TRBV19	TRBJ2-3	CASSIWTSGNTDTQYF	TGTGCCAGTAGTATTTGGACTAGCGGGAACACAGATACGCAGTATTTT
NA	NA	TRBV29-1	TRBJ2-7	CSVELWAGMSYEQYF	TGCAGCGTTGAACTATGGGCAGGGATGTCCTACGAGCAGTACTTC
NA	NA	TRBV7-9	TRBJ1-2	CASSFTDWGYYGYTF	TGTGCCAGCAGCTTCACCGACTGGGGGTACTATGGCTACACCTTC
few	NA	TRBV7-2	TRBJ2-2	CASSLAPGARTGELFF	TGTGCCAGCAGCTTAGCCCCGGGGGCGAGGACCGGGGAGCTGTTTTTT
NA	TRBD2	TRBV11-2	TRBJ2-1	CASSLSIAGDHEQFF	TGTGCCAGCAGCTTATCTATAGCGGGAGATCATGAGCAGTTCTTC
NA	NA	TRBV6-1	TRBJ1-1	CASREGTEAFF	TGTGCCAGCAGGGAAGGGACTGAAGCTTTCTTT
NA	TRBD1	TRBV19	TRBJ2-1	CASSPRTSMTGSNEQFF	TGTGCCAGTAGTCCGCGAACCTCTATGACAGGGAGCAATGAGCAGTTCTTC
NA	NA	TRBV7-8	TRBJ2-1	CASNWGASNYEQFF	TGTGCCAGCAATTGGGGGGCATCGAATTATGAGCAGTTCTTC
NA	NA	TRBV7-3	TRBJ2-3	CASSLGYLATDTQYF	TGTGCCAGCAGCTTAGGGTACCTAGCTACAGATACGCAGTATTTT
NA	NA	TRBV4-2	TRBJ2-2	CASSPPYGSENTGELFF	TGTGCCAGCAGCCCACCCTACGGGAGCGAAAACACCGGGGAGCTGTTTTTT
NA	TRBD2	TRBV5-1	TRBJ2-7	CASSYSSGGPNEQYF	TGCGCCAGCAGCTACTCGAGCGGGGGGCCAAACGAGCAGTACTTC
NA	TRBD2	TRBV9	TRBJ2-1	CASSPSGTNYNEQFF	TGTGCCAGCAGCCCCTCCGGGACTAATTACAATGAGCAGTTCTTC
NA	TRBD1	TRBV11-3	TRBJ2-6	CASSSTGLPNVLTF	TGTGCCAGCAGCTCGACAGGGCTGCCCAACGTCCTGACTTTC
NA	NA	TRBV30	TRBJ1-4	CAWSVGNEKLFF	TGTGCCTGGAGTGTAGGGAATGAAAAACTGTTTTTT